The T cell receptor beta chain described here comes from a study of shared clonotypes between healthy human individuals. For the study at large: Per donor, CD8 memory used one plate, CD8 naive used two, CD4 memory used three and CD4 naive used three.

Only in-frame clones appear in the TCRdb table, and some are missing; sequencing was by immunoSEQ multiplex PCR. The sample consists of some 500,000 clones, 90% to 96% of them appearing once. J lost 4 bases, V lost 0 bases, and 13 bases had no gene match. CDR1 is SGHRS and CDR2 is YFSETQ in the germline V gene. The CDR3 has 17 amino acids. Material for sequencing was naive CD4+ T cells sorted from blood. The subset: CD45RA+ positively selected. The chain uses TRBV5-1 and TRBJ2-7; 7 bases are shared with TRBD1. The clonotype comes from a woman between 25 and 40 years old in good health. CDR3 sequence reads: CASSLGVGRDRRYEQYF. The CDR3 region has the DNA TGCGCCAGCAGCTTGGGGGTAGGTCGGGACAGACGTTACGAGCAGTACTTC.